This T cell receptor (beta chain) was identified during a study of blood T cell repertoires in COVID-19. About the research overall: The samples span acute and convalescent COVID-19 from the United States, Italy and Spain.

Those who participated ranged in age from roughly 18 to 100 years and resided in about two dozen US areas. The recovered donors of Cohort 3 showed two negative PCRs, clearance, or symptom resolution. Measured with immunoSEQ multiplex PCR; TCRdb has only the in-frame clones, and not every one. Among about 300,000 clones, 89% were seen once, and the ten largest hold 1.7%. The CDR3 covers 16 residues. V lost 4 bases to trimming and J lost 2 bases; unmatched junction nucleotides: 10. From germline, CDR1 is LGHNA and CDR2 YNFKEQ. This sequence was found in a woman aged 40 to 50 who had recovered from COVID-19. The chain has TRBV4-2 and TRBJ1-1; 7 bases map to TRBD1. The sample was PBMCs or T cells enriched from blood (not recorded which). DNA for the CDR3: TGTGCCAGCAGCCCCCAGGCAGGGGGACTTAACACTGAAGCTTTCTTT. As protein: CASSPQAGGLNTEAFF.